This T cell receptor beta chain was identified during a study of TIL therapy for anti-PD-1-resistant metastatic lung cancer. This was the immunoSEQ v3 assay. Here immunoSEQ multiplex PCR was the method, and the copy in TCRdb shows in-frame clones only, minus some. The sample holds 35,000 to 55,000 clones; roughly 85% are singletons and the top ten take about 16%. Time point of the sample: pre-treatment sample, taken before nivolumab and TIL therapy. Trimming at V came to 0 bases and at J to 7 bases, leaving 11 bases not matched to a gene. The germline V gene encodes CDR1 LGHNA and CDR2 YSLEER. This CDR3 is 17 amino acids long.

The receptor was derived from a man in his 70s with non-small cell lung cancer. The chain joins TRBV4-3 to TRBJ2-2; 7 bases fit TRBD2. Specimen: blood, collected at baseline. This CDR3 is CASSQDKGAGNDGELFF. CDR3 DNA: TGCGCCAGCAGCCAAGATAAAGGAGCGGGAAACGACGGGGAGCTGTTTTTT.